This TCR beta chain is drawn from a study of blood T cell repertoires in COVID-19. The method was immunoSEQ multiplex PCR; TCRdb's version includes in-frame clones alone and lacks a portion of them. This table holds about 29,000 clones, roughly 80% found once. Trimming removed 4 bases at V and 3 bases at J, with 19 bases between. From germline, CDR1 is GTSNPN and CDR2 SVGIG (reference sequence). This CDR3 contains 16 residues. The sequenced sample was peripheral blood. The sequence derives from a woman between 65 and 79 years old with active or convalescent COVID-19. The J gene is TRBJ1-5, the V gene TRBV30; the D is unclear. The CDR3: CAWNPREGTSNQPQHF. CDR3 DNA sequence: TGTGCCTGGAATCCCCGGGAGGGCACCTCCAATCAGCCCCAGCATTTT.